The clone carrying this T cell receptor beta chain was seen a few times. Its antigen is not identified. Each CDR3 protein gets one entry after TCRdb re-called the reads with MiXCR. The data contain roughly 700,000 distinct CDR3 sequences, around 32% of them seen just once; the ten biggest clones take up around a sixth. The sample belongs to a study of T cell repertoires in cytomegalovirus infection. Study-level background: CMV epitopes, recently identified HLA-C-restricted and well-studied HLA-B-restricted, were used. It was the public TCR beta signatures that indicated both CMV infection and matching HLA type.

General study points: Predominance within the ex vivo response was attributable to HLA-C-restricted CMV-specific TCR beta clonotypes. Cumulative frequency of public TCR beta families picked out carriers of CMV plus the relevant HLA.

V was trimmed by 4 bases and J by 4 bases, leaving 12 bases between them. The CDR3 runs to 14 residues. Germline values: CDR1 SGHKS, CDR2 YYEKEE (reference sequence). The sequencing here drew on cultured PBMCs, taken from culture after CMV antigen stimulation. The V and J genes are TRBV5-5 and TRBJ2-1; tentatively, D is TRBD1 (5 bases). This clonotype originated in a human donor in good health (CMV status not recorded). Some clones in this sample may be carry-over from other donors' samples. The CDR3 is CASSIDRIYNEQFF. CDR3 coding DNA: TGTGCCAGCAGCATAGACAGAATTTACAATGAGCAGTTCTTC. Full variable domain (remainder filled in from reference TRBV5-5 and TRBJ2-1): DAGVTQSPTHLIKTRGQQVTLRCSPISGHKSVSWYQQVLGQGPQFIFQYYEKEERGRGNFPDRFSARQFPNYSSELNVNALLLGDSALYLCASSIDRIYNEQFFGPGTRLTVL.